This T cell receptor beta chain was recorded in a study of identical twins. Findings and caveats of the study: Not following the same donors, the study drew its conclusions from cross-sectional statistical analysis. Memory repertoires showed no such pattern, whereas abundant cord blood beta clonotypes carried fewer insertions.

Donors were all healthy Caucasians. Turning to this clonotype: Its specificity is not known.

Trimming left V 0 bases short and J 4 bases short, with 14 bases between. The germline V gene has CDR1 SGHRS and CDR2 YFSETQ. The CDR3 is 16 residues long. TCRdb used MiXCR to reprocess the 5' RACE reads, holding one entry per CDR3 protein. Seen here are approximately 690,000 distinct CDR3 sequences, around 6% observed once, and the top ten hold roughly 1.8%. The J gene is TRBJ1-3, the V gene TRBV5-1; perhaps TRBD1 as D (5 bases). Sequencing input: naive T cells sorted from blood. This TCR was recovered from a man younger than 35 in good health. The CDR3 coding sequence is TGCGCCAGCAGCTTGGGATCCGGGACGTTCGGAAACACCATATATTTT. Its translation is CASSLGSGTFGNTIYF.